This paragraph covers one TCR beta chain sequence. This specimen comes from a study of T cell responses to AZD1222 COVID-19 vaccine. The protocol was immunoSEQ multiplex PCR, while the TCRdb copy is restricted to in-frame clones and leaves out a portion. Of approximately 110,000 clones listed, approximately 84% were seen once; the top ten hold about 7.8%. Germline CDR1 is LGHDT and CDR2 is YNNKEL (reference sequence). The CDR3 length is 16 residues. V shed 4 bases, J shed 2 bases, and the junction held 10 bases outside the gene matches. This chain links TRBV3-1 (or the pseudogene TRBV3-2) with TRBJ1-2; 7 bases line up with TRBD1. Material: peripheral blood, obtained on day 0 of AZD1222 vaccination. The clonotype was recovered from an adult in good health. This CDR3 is CASSLLPGQRNYGYTF. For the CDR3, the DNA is TGTGCCAGCAGCCTCCTACCGGGACAGCGAAACTATGGCTACACCTTC.